One and the same sample provided the 25 T cell receptor beta chains below, sequenced in a study of cytomegalovirus exposure and HLA in healthy donors. Sequencing used immunoSEQ multiplex PCR; TCRdb keeps in-frame clones, though not all of them. The sample shows roughly 140,000 clones, approximately 88% of them seen only once. The sequenced material came from PBMCs. Receptor source: a woman aged 18-30 years in good health and CMV-seropositive.

The chain couples TRBV5-6 to TRBJ1-1, with D unresolved. This CDR3 has 16 residues. Germline CDR1 and CDR2: SGHDT and YYEEEE. V was pared by 0 bases and J by 0 bases, with 12 bases between. The chain's CDR3 is CASSLGPTSMNTEAFF. In DNA, the CDR3 is TGTGCCAGCAGCTTGGGGCCGACAAGTATGAACACTGAAGCTTTCTTT.

With regard to this clone: Other DNA sequences in this sample translate to the same CDR3. This chain joins TRBV6-5 and TRBJ2-7; 8 bases map to TRBD1. The CDR3 length is 13 residues. Trimming at V came to 5 bases and at J to 2 bases, leaving 2 bases not matched to a gene. Germline values: CDR1 MNHEY, CDR2 SVGAGI. This CDR3 is CASSLDRAYEQYF. The CDR3 nucleotides are TGTGCCAGCAGTCTGGACAGGGCCTACGAGCAGTACTTC.

V usage is TRBV7-9 and J usage is TRBJ1-5; D gene ambiguous. The CDR3 spans 14 residues. Germline V lookup: CDR1 SEHNR, CDR2 FQNEAQ (reference sequence). Trimming took 2 bases from V and 0 from J, leaving 5 bases between them. The CDR3 here is CASSLTVSNQPQHF. The CDR3 DNA is TGTGCCAGCAGCTTAACGGTTAGCAATCAGCCCCAGCATTTT.

The chain has TRBV7-2 and TRBJ1-1, with TRBD1 as a possible D gene (5 bases). Germline values: CDR1 SGHTA, CDR2 FQGNSA. V was pared by 3 bases and J by 0 bases, with 11 bases between. The CDR3 contains 15 residues. CDR3 coding DNA: TGTGCCAGCAGCTTTTATCCAGGGATGAACACTGAAGCTTTCTTT. The encoded protein is CASSFYPGMNTEAFF. Drawing the rest from reference TRBV7-2 and TRBJ1-1, the complete variable domain is GAGVSQSPSNKVTEKGKDVELRCDPISGHTALYWYRQSLGQGLEFLIYFQGNSAPDKSGLPSDRFSAERTGGSVSTLTIQRTQQEDSAVYLCASSFYPGMNTEAFFGQGTRLTVV.

The gene calls are TRBV14 and TRBJ2-1; the D gene is possibly TRBD2 (6 bases). The CDR3 totals 14 residues. Germline V gene data show CDR1 as SGHDN and CDR2 as FVKESK. Deletions cut 0 bases from V and 9 bases from J, with 12 bases between. The CDR3 DNA reads TGTGCCAGCAGCCAAGATTACGGAGGGGTTGAGCAGTTCTTC. Encoded protein: CASSQDYGGVEQFF.

CDR3 sequence (DNA): TGTGCCAGCAGTTTACAGGGGGCCTCTGGAAACACCATATATTTT. This gives the protein CASSLQGASGNTIYF. The chain combines TRBV28 with TRBJ1-3, with 8 positions matching TRBD1. CDR1 is MDHEN and CDR2 is SYDVKM in the germline V gene. J gave up 0 bases and V 2 bases, and 0 bases lay outside the gene matches. The CDR3 loop spans 15 amino acids.

The V call is TRBV27, the J call TRBJ2-7, with D perhaps matching TRBD2 (6 bases). CDR1 and CDR2 from the germline V gene are MNHEY and SMNVEV (reference sequence). Trimming stripped 4 bases from V and 1 base from J, with 8 bases between. This CDR3 region has 13 residues. The CDR3 reads CASSYGGSYEQYF. In DNA, the CDR3 is TGTGCCAGCAGTTATGGGGGGTCCTACGAGCAGTACTTC.

The chain combines TRBV6-5 with TRBJ2-7; 13 nucleotides align to TRBD2. The CDR3 spans 14 residues. Germline V lookup: CDR1 MNHEY, CDR2 SVGAGI. The V gene end was trimmed by 7 bases and the J gene end by 7 bases; junction bases not matched to a gene: 7. CDR3 bases: TGTGCCAGCACCGGGACTAGCGGGATGAAAGAGCAGTACTTC. This sequence encodes CASTGTSGMKEQYF.

The chain has TRBV2 and TRBJ2-7; TRBD2 aligns across 14 bases. CDR3 length: 12 residues. Germline lookup yields CDR1 SNHLY and CDR2 FYNNEI. The junction had 4 bases not matched to a gene; V was cut back by 8 bases and J by 10 bases. The DNA for the CDR3 is TGTGCCAGCTCGGGACTAGCGGGAGATCAGTACTTC. Protein sequence: CASSGLAGDQYF.

The chain carries TRBV27 and TRBJ1-4; no firm D call. The germline gives CDR1 MNHEY, CDR2 SMNVEV (reference sequence). CDR3 length: 15 residues. V lost 6 bases and J lost 7, with 18 bases in between. CDR3 sequence reads: CASSRSAAGSEKLFF. CDR3 nucleotides: TGTGCCAGCAGCCGATCCGCGGCGGGGAGTGAAAAACTGTTTTTT.

The V call is TRBV19, the J call TRBJ2-2; no firm D call. The germline V gene has CDR1 LNHDA and CDR2 SQIVND (reference sequence). Trimming pared 5 bases from V and 0 bases from J, leaving 13 bases between. The CDR3 extends over 16 amino acids. CDR3 region: CASSFGWSSNTGELFF. CDR3 bases: TGTGCCAGTAGTTTCGGGTGGAGCTCGAACACCGGGGAGCTGTTTTTT.

This sequence joins TRBV4-3 and TRBJ2-2; tentative D call: TRBD2 (6 bases). CDR1 is LGHNA and CDR2 is YSLEER in the germline V gene. The CDR3 has 15 amino acids. V lost 2 bases, J lost 5 bases, and 12 bases lay in between. As DNA, the CDR3 is TGCGCCAGCAGCCAACGGAGGGCGGTTACCGGGGAGCTGTTTTTT. The encoded protein is CASSQRRAVTGELFF.

Of note for this clone: This specimen includes other DNA sequences encoding the same CDR3. The chain employs TRBV19 and TRBJ2-1, with D possibly TRBD1 on 5 matching bases. Looked up from germline, CDR1 is LNHDA and CDR2 is SQIVND (reference sequence). V was clipped by 4 bases and J by 7 bases, with 5 bases between them. The CDR3 length is 11 residues. This chain's CDR3 is CASSTGNEQFF. For the CDR3, the DNA is TGTGCCAGTAGTACAGGGAATGAGCAGTTCTTC.

The V gene is TRBV7-9, the J gene TRBJ2-7, with 8 bases identical to TRBD2. The CDR3 spans 14 residues. The V gene end was trimmed by 5 bases and the J gene end by 5 bases; junction bases not matched to a gene: 8. CDR1 and CDR2 from the germline V gene are SEHNR and FQNEAQ (reference sequence). The CDR3 DNA follows: TGTGCCAGCAGCCCTGGGACTAGTTCCGACGAGCAGTACTTC. Its translation: CASSPGTSSDEQYF. The full variable domain, rest sourced from reference TRBV7-9 and TRBJ2-7, is DTGVSQNPRHKITKRGQNVTFRCDPISEHNRLYWYRQTLGQGPEFLTYFQNEAQLEKSRLLSDRFSAERPKGSFSTLEIQRTEQGDSAMYLCASSPGTSSDEQYFGPGTRLTVT.

The chain joins TRBV19 to TRBJ2-3; the match to TRBD2 covers 13 bases. The CDR3 runs 15 residues. The germline CDR1 and CDR2 sequences are LNHDA and SQIVND (reference sequence). After removal of 7 bases from V and 3 bases from J, the junction contained 4 bases not matched to a gene. CDR3 nucleotides: TGTGCCAGTAAAGGACTAGCGGGAGAAACAGATACGCAGTATTTT. Translating it yields CASKGLAGETDTQYF.

DNA for the CDR3: TGTGCCAGCACACTACCCTACAATGAGCAGTTCTTC. Encoded protein: CASTLPYNEQFF. The chain has TRBV2 and TRBJ2-1, with D uncertain. CDR1 is SNHLY, CDR2 FYNNEI, per germline. This CDR3 is 12 amino acids long. Trimming stripped 7 bases from V and 2 bases from J, with 6 bases between. Using reference TRBV2 and TRBJ2-1 for the parts outside the CDR3, the full variable domain is EPEVTQTPSHQVTQMGQEVILRCVPISNHLYFYWYRQILGQKVEFLVSFYNNEISEKSEIFDDQFSVERPDGSNFTLKIRSTKLEDSAMYFCASTLPYNEQFFGPGTRLTVL.

The CDR3 reads CASKGTGSYNEQFF. The CDR3 bases are TGTGCCAGCAAAGGGACAGGGTCCTACAATGAGCAGTTCTTC. This chain connects TRBV6-1 to TRBJ2-1, with 9 nucleotides matching TRBD1. The CDR3 contains 14 residues. Germline CDR1 and CDR2: MNHNS and SASEGT. After removal of 7 bases from V and 1 base from J, the junction contained 2 bases not matched to a gene.

The chain employs TRBV6-1 and TRBJ2-1, with 10 nucleotides matching TRBD1. The CDR3 runs to 17 residues. CDR1 MNHNS and CDR2 SASEGT come from the germline V gene. Losses at the gene ends were 2 bases for V and 7 bases for J; bases not matched to a gene: 11. The CDR3 is CASSEWIGDRGGNEQFF. As DNA, the CDR3 is TGTGCCAGCAGTGAATGGATAGGGGACAGGGGTGGTAATGAGCAGTTCTTC.

V is TRBV6-1 and J is TRBJ2-7; tentatively, D is TRBD2 (5 bases). The germline gives CDR1 MNHNS, CDR2 SASEGT. The CDR3 spans 14 residues. The germline V and J ends were trimmed by 5 bases and 5 bases, with 16 bases remaining between them. This CDR3 is CASSLLDRRDEQYF. The CDR3 DNA reads TGTGCCAGCAGTTTACTAGACCGGCGTGACGAGCAGTACTTC.

This chain connects TRBV7-9 to TRBJ2-5; 9 nucleotides align to TRBD1. In germline, CDR1 is SEHNR, CDR2 FQNEAQ (reference sequence). The CDR3 loop spans 16 amino acids. Trimming cost V 6 bases and J 5 bases; bases outside gene matches: 13. The CDR3 sequence: CASSWDRERSRETQYF. The CDR3 DNA is TGTGCCAGCAGTTGGGACAGGGAGAGGTCACGGGAGACCCAGTACTTC. Based on the CDR3 plus reference TRBV7-9 and TRBJ2-5, the full variable domain is DTGVSQNPRHKITKRGQNVTFRCDPISEHNRLYWYRQTLGQGPEFLTYFQNEAQLEKSRLLSDRFSAERPKGSFSTLEIQRTEQGDSAMYLCASSWDRERSRETQYFGPGTRLLVL.

The gene calls are TRBV18 and TRBJ2-7, with a weak D call TRBD2 (6 bases). V was pared by 3 bases and J by 6 bases, with 9 bases between. Germline V gene data show CDR1 as KGHSH and CDR2 as LQKENI. The CDR3 consists of 12 residues. The DNA of the CDR3 is TGTGCCAGCTCACCTCGGGAGCGCGAGCAGTACTTC. It codes for CASSPREREQYF.

This clone was observed a few times. The chain employs TRBV18 and TRBJ1-3; D is unresolved. This CDR3 has 13 residues. Trimming stripped 8 bases from V and 1 base from J, with 9 bases between. The germline gives CDR1 KGHSH, CDR2 LQKENI. The CDR3 spells CASATASGNTIYF. The DNA for the CDR3 is TGTGCCAGCGCAACAGCTTCTGGAAACACCATATATTTT.

This sequence joins TRBV7-9 and TRBJ2-1; the match to TRBD2 covers 7 bases. Per germline, CDR1 SEHNR and CDR2 FQNEAQ (reference sequence). Trimming at V came to 6 bases and at J to 8 bases, leaving 4 bases not matched to a gene. The CDR3 is 12 residues long. CDR3 coding DNA: TGTGCCAGCAGGCCGACTAGCTATGAGCAGTTCTTC. The encoded protein is CASRPTSYEQFF.

This chain connects TRBV28 to TRBJ1-2; D unclear. This CDR3 contains 13 residues. Germline lookup yields CDR1 MDHEN and CDR2 SYDVKM. The ends were cut back, 3 bases at V and 6 bases at J, with 11 bases in the middle. The DNA for the CDR3 is TGTGCCAGCAGTTTGCCCAGGAATAATGGCTACACCTTC. Translated: CASSLPRNNGYTF.

V gene TRBV5-1 combines with J gene TRBJ2-1, with 10 nucleotides matching TRBD2. Germline V lookup: CDR1 SGHRS, CDR2 YFSETQ. The J segment lost 15 bases and the V segment lost 5 bases, leaving 8 bases of the junction unmatched. CDR3 length: 12 residues. CDR3 DNA: TGCGCCAGCAGTCTAGCGGGAGACCCCCCGTTCTTC. Encoded protein: CASSLAGDPPFF.